This T cell receptor (beta chain) was recovered during a study of long-term antiretroviral therapy in people with HIV. Points from the study as a whole: Repertoire dominance by clones expanded before ART was seen at all time points.

This clone was seen only a few times. Its matching antigen is unknown. This CDR3 is 14 amino acids long. Trimming removed 4 bases from V and 4 bases from J, with 13 bases in between. From germline, CDR1 is SQVTM and CDR2 ANQGSEA. Survey level was the resolution at which the v3.0 immunoSEQ assay ran. Libraries were prepared by immunoSEQ multiplex PCR; TCRdb keeps only in-frame clonotypes and omits some of them. The table records approximately 32,000 clones, about 80% of them present only once. This chain joins TRBV29-1 and TRBJ2-2; unclear D gene. The sequencing here drew on unsorted PBMCs, taken 0.4 years before starting antiretroviral therapy. This sequence originates from a young man with HIV. Here the CDR3 reads CSVAGDSGTGELFF. CDR3 coding DNA: TGCAGCGTTGCTGGTGATTCGGGCACCGGGGAGCTGTTTTTT.